What follows are 12 T cell receptor beta chains derived from one specimen sequenced in a study of cytomegalovirus exposure and HLA in healthy donors. PCR primers comprised 60 Vbeta and 13 Jbeta primers. This table comes from immunoSEQ multiplex PCR, and its TCRdb copy is limited to in-frame clones, with some not included. The sample records under 200,000 clones, roughly 80% being singletons. Sequences were obtained from PBMCs. Source of these receptors: a man younger than 45 in good health and CMV-seropositive.

The chain carries TRBV6-5 and TRBJ1-6; D unresolved. CDR1 MNHEY and CDR2 SVGAGI come from the germline V gene. The V gene lost 2 bases and the J gene lost 9 bases, with 5 bases spanning the gap. The CDR3 is 12 residues long. The CDR3 reads CASSYEGSPLHF. The DNA for the CDR3 is TGTGCCAGCAGTTACGAGGGTTCACCCCTCCACTTT.

The chain is built from TRBV28 and TRBJ2-4; possibly TRBD1 for D (7 bases). Germline-derived CDR1 and CDR2 are MDHEN and SYDVKM. This CDR3 comprises 15 residues. Trimming cost V 7 bases and J 7 bases, with 20 bases left between them. The CDR3 nucleotides read TGTGCCAGCAACGGAGGGGGCCTTGGTTACAACATTCAGTACTTC. Translation: CASNGGGLGYNIQYF.

This rearrangement joins TRBV18 to TRBJ2-1; 7 bases agree with TRBD1. V gave up 2 bases and J gave up 2 bases; unmatched junction bases: 3. The CDR3 spans 15 residues. Germline CDR1 and CDR2: KGHSH and LQKENI. CDR3 bases: TGTGCCAGCTCACCAACAGGGGACACCTACAATGAGCAGTTCTTC. Encoded protein: CASSPTGDTYNEQFF.

The CDR3, as DNA: TGCGCCAGCAGCCAAGCAACGGGGAAGAACACTGAAGCTTTCTTT. It yields the protein CASSQATGKNTEAFF. The chain combines TRBV4-3 with TRBJ1-1; D gene unclear. Per the germline V gene, CDR1 is LGHNA and CDR2 is YSLEER. V lost 1 base, J lost 1 base, and 10 bases lay in between. The CDR3 spans 15 residues.

The V call is TRBV29-1, the J call TRBJ1-1, with D possibly being TRBD1 (5 bases). Trimming removed 6 bases at V and 1 base at J, with 15 bases between. There are 14 residues in the CDR3. The germline gives CDR1 SQVTM, CDR2 ANQGSEA. The CDR3 reads CSVSAQGGNTEAFF. The CDR3 nucleotides read TGCAGCGTCTCCGCCCAGGGTGGGAACACTGAAGCTTTCTTT.

The chain recombines TRBV2 with TRBJ2-5; a possible D gene is TRBD2 (6 bases). V was shortened by 1 base and J by 5 bases, with 14 bases between the two germline ends. This CDR3 spans 15 amino acids. The germline V gene encodes CDR1 SNHLY and CDR2 FYNNEI. CDR3 nucleotide sequence: TGTGCCAGCAGTGAAGAGTTGGCAGGGAGGGAGACCCAGTACTTC. This sequence encodes CASSEELAGRETQYF. Full variable domain (outside the CDR3, taken from reference TRBV2 and TRBJ2-5): EPEVTQTPSHQVTQMGQEVILRCVPISNHLYFYWYRQILGQKVEFLVSFYNNEISEKSEIFDDQFSVERPDGSNFTLKIRSTKLEDSAMYFCASSEELAGRETQYFGPGTRLLVL.

The gene calls are TRBV7-9 and TRBJ1-5; the D gene is possibly TRBD1 (5 bases). Trimming removed 1 base at V and 5 bases at J, with 12 bases between. Germline CDR1 and CDR2: SEHNR and FQNEAQ (reference sequence). This CDR3 is built from 15 residues. Here the CDR3 DNA reads TGTGCCAGCAGCTTAGACGGGACGGGGGATCAGCCCCAGCATTTT. It encodes CASSLDGTGDQPQHF.

The J gene is TRBJ2-7, the V gene TRBV30; unclear D gene. Germline lookup yields CDR1 GTSNPN and CDR2 SVGIG (reference sequence). CDR3 length equals 13 residues. V was clipped by 2 bases and J by 2 bases, with 10 bases between them. DNA of the CDR3: TGTGCCTGGAGTCTCAAGCAGGCCTACGAGCAGTACTTC. It translates to CAWSLKQAYEQYF.

This chain joins TRBV4-1 and TRBJ1-5, with D perhaps TRBD1 (6 bases). The CDR3 is 16 amino acids. The ends were cut back, 1 base at V and 1 base at J, with 11 bases in the middle. CDR1 and CDR2 (germline): MGHRA, YSYEKL. CDR3 DNA sequence: TGCGCCAGCAGCCAAGTGCCGACAGGAAGCAATCAGCCCCAGCATTTT. As protein: CASSQVPTGSNQPQHF.

CDR3 region: CASSPPHLAQETQYF. DNA of the CDR3: TGTGCCAGCAGCCCCCCTCATCTAGCACAAGAGACCCAGTACTTC. The chain joins TRBV4-2 to TRBJ2-5; D might be TRBD2 (5 bases). Germline V gene data show CDR1 as LGHNA and CDR2 as YNFKEQ. The V and J ends lost 4 bases and 2 bases respectively, with 14 bases between them. The CDR3 covers 15 residues.

The chain carries TRBV7-2 and TRBJ2-7, with 8 bases that match TRBD2. The CDR3 totals 17 residues. Trimming at V came to 2 bases and at J to 1 base, leaving 10 bases not matched to a gene. Germline CDR1 is SGHTA and CDR2 is FQGNSA. CDR3: CASSLKAAGVTSYEQYF. CDR3 DNA: TGTGCCAGCAGCTTAAAAGCAGCGGGGGTTACTTCCTACGAGCAGTACTTC.

A few counts support this clone. The CDR3 loop is CASSRGTEPVEETQYF. The DNA of the CDR3 is TGTGCCAGCAGCCGGGGGACGGAGCCGGTCGAGGAGACCCAGTACTTC. V gene TRBV5-4 combines with J gene TRBJ2-5; a possible D gene is TRBD2 (6 bases). CDR3 length equals 16 residues. CDR1 and CDR2 from the germline V gene are SGHNT and YYREEE (reference sequence). Trimming removed 4 bases from V and 5 bases from J, with 21 bases in between. Filled out from reference TRBV5-4 and TRBJ2-5, the complete variable domain reads ETGVTQSPTHLIKTRGQQVTLRCSSQSGHNTVSWYQQALGQGPQFIFQYYREEENGRGNFPPRFSGLQFPNYSSELNVNALELDDSALYLCASSRGTEPVEETQYFGPGTRLLVL.